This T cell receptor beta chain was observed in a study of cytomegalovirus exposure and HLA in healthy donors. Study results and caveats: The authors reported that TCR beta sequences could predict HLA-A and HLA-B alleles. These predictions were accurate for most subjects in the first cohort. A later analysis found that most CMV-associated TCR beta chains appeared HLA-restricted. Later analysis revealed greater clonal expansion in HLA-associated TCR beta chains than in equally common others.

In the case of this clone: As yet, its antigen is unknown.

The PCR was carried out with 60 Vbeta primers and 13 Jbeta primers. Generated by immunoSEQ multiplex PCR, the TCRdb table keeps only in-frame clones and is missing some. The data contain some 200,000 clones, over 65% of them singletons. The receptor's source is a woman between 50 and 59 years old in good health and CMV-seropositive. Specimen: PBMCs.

In DNA form, the CDR3 reads TGTGCCAGCAGCGAGGACGTCGGGACAGAGAACACTGAAGCTTTCTTT. This translates into CASSEDVGTENTEAFF. The rearrangement links TRBV9 to TRBJ1-1; 7 positions agree with TRBD1. This CDR3 is 16 amino acids long. Germline CDR1 reads SGDLS; CDR2 reads YYNGEE. V was pared by 3 bases and J by 1 base, with 9 bases of the junction left unmatched. The full variable domain, completed using reference TRBV9 and TRBJ1-1, is DSGVTQTPKHLITATGQRVTLRCSPRSGDLSVYWYQQSLDQGLQFLIQYYNGEERAKGNILERFSAQQFPDLHSELNLSSLELGDSALYFCASSEDVGTENTEAFFGQGTRLTVV.